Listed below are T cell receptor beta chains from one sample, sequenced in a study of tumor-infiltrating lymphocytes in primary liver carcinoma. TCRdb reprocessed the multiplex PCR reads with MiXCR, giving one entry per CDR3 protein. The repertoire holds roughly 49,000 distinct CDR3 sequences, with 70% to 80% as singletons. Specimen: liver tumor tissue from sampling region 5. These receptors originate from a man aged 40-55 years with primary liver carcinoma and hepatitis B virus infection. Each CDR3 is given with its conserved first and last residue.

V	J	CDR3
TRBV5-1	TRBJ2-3	CASSLGHNTDTQCF
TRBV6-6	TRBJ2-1	CTSSPGGEQFF
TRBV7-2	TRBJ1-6	CASSLNGVTLPLHF
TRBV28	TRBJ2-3	CASSSTFERSSRDTQYF
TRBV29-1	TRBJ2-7	CSVTVPLSYEQYF
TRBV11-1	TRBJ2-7	CTSSLTGSGEYEQYF
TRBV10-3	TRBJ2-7	CAISGPGKREQYF
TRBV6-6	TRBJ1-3	CASSVLDGHTIYF
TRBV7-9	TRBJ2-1	CASSSSLAGNSYNEQFF
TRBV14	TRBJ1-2	CASSQASAGGYTF
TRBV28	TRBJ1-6	CASSFLGPSLSPYNSPLHF
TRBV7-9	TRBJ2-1	CASNPGTSGGSSYNEQFF
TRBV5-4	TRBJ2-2	CASMGGSSGTNTGELFF
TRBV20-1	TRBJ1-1	CSATPDTGAEAFF
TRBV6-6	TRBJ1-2	CASSFLGQANYDYTF
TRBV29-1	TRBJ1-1	CSVATGSGMNTEAFF
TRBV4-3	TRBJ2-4	CASSRDGSLVKNIQYF
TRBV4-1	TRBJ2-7	CASSQRQGHAYEQYF
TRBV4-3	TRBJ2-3	CASSRRQGPDTQYF
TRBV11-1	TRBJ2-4	CSSFAGTSGTKNIQYF
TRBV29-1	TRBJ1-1	CSGASGWGMNTGAFF
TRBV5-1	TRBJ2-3	CASSGTAGVSDMQYF
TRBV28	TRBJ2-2	CAITSVEGRSGELFF
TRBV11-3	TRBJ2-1	CASSFAGPYNEQFF
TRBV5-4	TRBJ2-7	CASSLGGLSSYEQYF
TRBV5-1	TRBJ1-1	CASSPEIGEAFF
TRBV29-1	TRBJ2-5	CSVELGQRNLGETQYF
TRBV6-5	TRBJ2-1	CVSASGSGEQFF
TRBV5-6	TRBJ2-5	CANSKAGVETQYF
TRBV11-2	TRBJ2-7	CASSLREGRTSGLGSYEHYF
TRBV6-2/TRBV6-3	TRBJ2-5	CASSWPQAGEMGTQYF
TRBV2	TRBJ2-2	CASSYRGSGELFF
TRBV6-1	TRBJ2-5	CASSEALGRLQETQYF
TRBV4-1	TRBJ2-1	CASSAGQQLF
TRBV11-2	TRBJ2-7	CPSSLVLAGASEQYF
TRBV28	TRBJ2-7	CASSPGTGGYEQYF
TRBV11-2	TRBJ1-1	CASSPLWASTEAFF
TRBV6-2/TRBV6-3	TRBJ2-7	CASSYEVPYGQYF
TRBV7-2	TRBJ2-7	CASSLARGVYEQYF
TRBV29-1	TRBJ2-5	CSVHTSGSWGETQYF
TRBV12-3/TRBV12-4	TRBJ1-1	CASGFHTSWAFF
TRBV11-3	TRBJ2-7	CASSLVGWGGHEQHF
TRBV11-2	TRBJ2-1	CVSSYPGTSRSNERFF
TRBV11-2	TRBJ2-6	CASSMGGDRGISHSGTNVLSF
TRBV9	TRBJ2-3	CASSVGTDTQYF
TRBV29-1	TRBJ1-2	CSVFGQTNHGCTF
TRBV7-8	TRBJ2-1	CASSLGFGGRNKQFF
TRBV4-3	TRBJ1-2	CTSSQPGTGNGYTF
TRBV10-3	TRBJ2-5	CVISSGRGETQYF
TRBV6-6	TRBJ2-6	CASLRTASGANVLTF
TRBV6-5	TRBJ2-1	CASSPQPSFSEQFF
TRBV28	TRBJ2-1	CASSSNPGTSGRNEQFF
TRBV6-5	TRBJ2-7	CVSSYGGRGHTYEQYF
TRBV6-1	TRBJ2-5	CASSDQAGDQETQYF
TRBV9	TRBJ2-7	CASSAAVSDEQYF
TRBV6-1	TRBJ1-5	CASNTREDQPQHF
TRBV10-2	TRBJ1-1	CASGQGAANTEALF
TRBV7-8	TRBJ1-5	CASSSARPKIHQPQHF
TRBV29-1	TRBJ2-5	CSVEDGTSQETQYF
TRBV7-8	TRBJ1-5	CASSMTAGNQPQHF